This TCR beta chain is from a study of CD8 T cells in ankylosing spondylitis. This clonotype was counted between two and nine times. The antigen is not known. Libraries for TCR beta were made by quantitative 5'-RACE with molecular barcodes. TCRdb reprocessed the 5' RACE reads via MiXCR and lists one record per CDR3 protein. The table lists around 770,000 distinct CDR3 sequences, about 12% of them singletons. The CDR3 runs to 11 residues. Trimming cost V 4 bases and J 14 bases, with 14 bases left between them. The germline CDR1 and CDR2 sequences are MDHEN and SYDVKM. Findings and limits, study-wide: A TCR beta motif of about 8 highly homologous variants seemed to mark ankylosing spondylitis blood. Matched synovial fluid from ankylosing spondylitis patients was reported to be enriched for disease-linked clones. Disease-linked clones displayed a CD8+ phenotype and appeared relatively rarely in peripheral blood. Certain motif variants had earlier been reported in reactive arthritis synovial fluid and blood.

The TCR originated in a male donor with ankylosing spondylitis. The chain couples TRBV28 to TRBJ1-2; D might be TRBD1 (5 bases). Sequencing was carried out using blood, either unsorted or a sorted T cell fraction (not recorded which). CDR3 sequence reads: CASSSGPDGTF. The CDR3 nucleotides are TGTGCCAGCAGTTCGGGACCCGATGGGACCTTC.